The rows below give T cell receptor beta chains drawn from one sample of a study of blood T cell repertoires in COVID-19. Assay used: immunoSEQ multiplex PCR; TCRdb lists only in-frame clones, some missing. The sample lists fewer than 120,000 clones; 70% to 90% were seen once. Sequencing was done on a sample of peripheral blood. The receptor set was obtained from a human donor in a cohort sampled during active COVID-19. Each CDR3 is given with its conserved first and last residue. A D gene is named only where the DNA matches it firmly. Size is stated for part of the rows, as once, few or many counts, or as a class when the clone is expanded.

>TRBJ1-1|15|TRBV9|NA|NA
TGTGCCAGCAGCGTAGTGTCAGGCCGAAACACTGAAGCTTTCTTT
CASSVVSGRNTEAFF
>TRBJ1-5|15|TRBV9|NA|NA
TGTGCCAGCAGCGTAGCTCCCGGGGTTTCCCAGCCCCAGCATTTT
CASSVAPGVSQPQHF
>TRBJ2-7|15|TRBV5-5|once|TRBD1
TGTGCCAGCAGCTTGTGGGACAGGGGGCCCTCCGAGCAGTACTTC
CASSLWDRGPSEQYF
>TRBJ2-1|15|TRBV7-3|NA|NA
TGTGCCAGCAGCTCCAAGGGGTGGTCCTACAATGAGCAGTTCTTC
CASSSKGWSYNEQFF
>TRBJ1-5|15|TRBV15|NA|TRBD1
TGTGCCACCAGCTCGGACAGGGCCGCCAATCAGCCCCAGCATTTT
CATSSDRAANQPQHF
>TRBJ2-2|15|TRBV7-2|NA|TRBD1
TGTGCCAGCAGCGAGCGGACAGGGATGACCGGGGAGCTGTTTTTT
CASSERTGMTGELFF
>TRBJ2-5|18|TRBV7-2|NA|NA
TGTGCCAGCAGCTTAGCGCTAGCATCAAGACCTTCGGGAGAGACCCAGTACTTC
CASSLALASRPSGETQYF
>TRBJ1-6|13|TRBV9|NA|NA
TGTGCCAGCAGCGCGCTCCGGGAGTCACCCCTCCACTTT
CASSALRESPLHF
>TRBJ1-2|14|TRBV19|NA|NA
TGTGCCAGTAGTATCCCGACAGAACTCTATGGCTACACCTTC
CASSIPTELYGYTF
>TRBJ2-1|10|TRBV20-1|NA|NA
TGCAGTGCTTTTAGGGGTGAGCAGTTCTTC
CSAFRGEQFF
>TRBJ2-2|16|TRBV4-2|NA|NA
TGTGCCAGCAGCCAAGAAGTAGCCATGAACACCGGGGAGCTGTTTTTT
CASSQEVAMNTGELFF